One T cell receptor (beta chain) is described in this entry. Assay used: immunoSEQ multiplex PCR; TCRdb lists only in-frame clones, some missing. The data contain 99,000 or so clones, around four fifths of them singletons. The data were obtained in a study of control samples from healthy donors and cancer patients. The germline V gene encodes CDR1 MNHNY and CDR2 SVGAGI (reference sequence). CDR3 length: 14 amino acids. Trimming removed 8 bases at V and 2 bases at J, with 13 bases between. The receptor's source is a woman aged 45-65 years in good health. The V gene is TRBV6-6, the J gene TRBJ2-1; D remains ambiguous. Sequences were obtained from blood. The CDR3 loop is CASSPASTYNEQFF. The CDR3 bases are TGTGCCAGCTCCCCCGCAAGCACCTACAATGAGCAGTTCTTC.